This TCR beta chain was sequenced during a study of blood T cell repertoires in COVID-19. The assay was immunoSEQ multiplex PCR, and TCRdb's table has in-frame clones only and misses some. The data show almost 350,000 clones, about nine tenths seen once. This clone was counted only a few times. Everyone who took part was 18 to 89 years old, and they came from about two dozen US areas. Sample: PBMCs or T cells enriched from blood (not recorded which). The TCR originated in a woman aged 30 to 39 who had been exposed to COVID-19.

CDR3 loop: CASSGHQAEKSYEQYF. The CDR3 nucleotides are TGTGCCAGCAGTGGCCATCAGGCAGAAAAGTCCTACGAGCAGTACTTC. The V call is TRBV27, the J call TRBJ2-7; D remains ambiguous. Germline CDR1 reads MNHEY; CDR2 reads SMNVEV (reference sequence). This CDR3 spans 16 amino acids. Trimming left V 5 bases short and J 1 base short, with 18 bases between.